This T cell receptor beta chain was recorded in a study of T cells after yellow fever vaccination (dated by TCRdb to between 2017 and 2020). Background on the whole study: The SMART-Seq v4 Ultra Low Input RNA kit was used to prepare libraries from fractions with low cell numbers. To follow T-cell clones before and after primary and booster YFV17D yellow fever vaccination, bulk TCR alpha and beta repertoires were sequenced over time. The cohort comprised two healthy male donors, one aged 18 to 30 and one aged 30 to 40 years. Blood was drawn at multiple timepoints before and after primary and secondary immunization, with bulk PBMC replicates and cell subsets isolated.

The investigation overall reported the following: A small fraction of clonotypes showed up in both the CD4 and CD8 compartments, probably as a result of convergent recombination. After the booster, most of the clones that had expanded following primary vaccination were detected again (roughly 96% of CD4 and 85% to 90% of CD8), which suggests that memory was broadly maintained. Because only a couple of donors were included in the study, the extent to which the findings can be generalized is limited. The secondary T-cell response was weaker than the primary response but faster, peaking on day 5 instead of day 15. FACS-sorted repertoires could contain abundant contaminating clonotypes from the bulk population, so computational filtering was required.

The sample's treatment or condition label is to be understood as: live attenuated yellow fever vaccine strain. Two biological replicates of bulk PBMCs were collected at each blood-draw timepoint. A standard Ficoll-Paque protocol was used to isolate PBMCs from peripheral blood. TriZol was used to extract RNA from bulk PBMCs, CD4 and CD8 fractions, and dextramer-positive and dextramer-negative fractions. The instrument was an Illumina NovaSeq 6000. TCR cDNA was made using 5'RACE template switching, a step that added a universal primer site and unique molecular identifiers. Priming for cDNA synthesis came from both the TCR alpha and TCR beta constant segments. Two PCR steps were used to amplify libraries, with sample barcodes and sequencing adapters being added in the second step. Sequencing of the libraries was done on either Illumina HiSeq 2500 (2x100 bp) or NovaSeq (2x150 bp). The authors processed their data as follows. Demultiplexing of reads and collapsing into UMI consensus sequences were performed with MIGEC, and V(D)J alignment was carried out with MiXCR. Clonotypes responding to the vaccine were identified with edgeR on replicate PBMC samples, with the criteria of FDR below 0.01 and a log2 fold change above 5 up to day 15. Each bulk clonotype was labeled CD4 or CD8 based on which sequenced repertoire, CD4 or CD8, contained the clonotype at higher abundance. In-frame beta chains were kept once TCRdb had trimmed the public reads at Q25 with fastp and called clones with MiXCR. Rows matching on CDR3 protein sequence are summarized as one entry with the most common DNA and genes. TCRdb's processing, not the authors' own work, is the source of the V and J calls. This sample has 310,000 or so distinct CDR3 sequences in its table, and less than 4.5% of those were observed once. About 25% of the sample is in the top ten clones.

Points on this clonotype: Its antigen remains undetermined. The sample holds no much larger clone one base away, and base qualities are not on file.

The germline V gene gives CDR1 as SGHTA and CDR2 as FQGNSA. The CDR3 starts with the cysteine, ends with the phenylalanine, and has 16 residues. Only the CDR3 region is kept as DNA, spanning 48 bases read in frame from base 1. After removal of 5 bases from V and 4 bases from J, the junction retains 13 bases not matched to a gene. Sample: PBMCs, taken on the day of the yellow fever booster vaccination. The chain was built from TRBV7-2 and TRBJ1-2, with TRBD1 identical over 7 junction bases. The sequence came from a man between 18 and 29 years old who received the YFV17D yellow fever vaccine. The CDR3 is CASSGDSPGALYGYTF. The nucleotide sequence is given as TGTGCCAGCAGCGGGGACAGCCCGGGTGCCCTCTATGGCTACACCTTC.